The 28 T cell receptor beta chains presented below share a single source sample, sequenced in a study of cytomegalovirus exposure and HLA in healthy donors (dated by TCRdb to 2016 to 2017). Libraries were prepared through the immunoSEQ multiplex PCR assay. A mixture of 60 forward primers for TCR Vbeta segments and 13 reverse primers for TCR Jbeta segments was used in the multiplex PCR. In TCRdb, the immuneACCESS table is reduced to in-frame sequences with V and J assigned. These tables do not hold every clone; where another copy was compared, an unresolved V gene accounts for under half, and the others remain unexplained. This sample gives about 160,000 clones in total; 60% to 80% of them show up just once. The biggest ten clones account for about 1.3% of the sample. Sequenced: PBMCs. The receptors shown here come from a man aged 60-69 years in good health and CMV-seronegative.

The rearrangement uses TRBV10-3 and TRBJ2-7, with 8 positions matching TRBD2. Germline assignment: CDR1 ENHRY and CDR2 SYGVKD. V lost 2 bases to trimming and J lost 5 bases; unmatched junction nucleotides: 14. The CDR3 has 17 residues. CDR3 residues: CAISEQFSGGARNEQYF. For the CDR3, the DNA is TGTGCCATCAGTGAGCAATTCTCCGGGGGGGCAAGGAACGAGCAGTACTTC.

The rearrangement links TRBV18 to TRBJ2-5; D is undetermined. The CDR3 has 16 residues. With 6 bases removed from V and 7 bases from J, the gap between germline ends came to 24 bases. The germline V gene has CDR1 KGHSH and CDR2 LQKENI. Here the CDR3 reads CASSLIPAGTQATQYF. CDR3 sequence (DNA): TGTGCCAGCTCCCTAATACCCGCAGGAACTCAGGCGACCCAGTACTTC.

The chain employs TRBV5-1 and TRBJ2-7, with D maybe TRBD1 (5 bases). V gave up 0 bases and J gave up 6 bases, with 16 bases separating them. CDR1 is SGHRS, CDR2 YFSETQ, per germline. This CDR3 has 15 residues. This chain's CDR3 is CASSLGGRVVSEQYF. The CDR3 DNA reads TGCGCCAGCAGCTTGGGCGGCAGGGTTGTGTCCGAGCAGTACTTC. Looking up the rest from reference TRBV5-1 and TRBJ2-7 gives the full variable domain: KAGVTQTPRYLIKTRGQQVTLSCSPISGHRSVSWYQQTPGQGLQFLFEYFSETQRNKGNFPGRFSGRQFSNSRSEMNVSTLELGDSALYLCASSLGGRVVSEQYFGPGTRLTVT.

The gene calls are TRBV6-5 and TRBJ1-1; 8 nucleotides agree with TRBD1. V dropped 6 bases and J dropped 0; count of bases not matched to a gene: 0. Per germline, CDR1 MNHEY and CDR2 SVGAGI. The CDR3 spans 13 residues. CDR3 loop: CASRDRVNTEAFF. CDR3 DNA sequence: TGTGCCAGCAGGGACAGGGTGAACACTGAAGCTTTCTTT.

V is TRBV11-2 and J is TRBJ1-2; D is undetermined. Germline V CDR1 and CDR2: SGHAT, FQNNGV. V lost 0 bases and J lost 5, with 7 bases in between. The CDR3 has 13 amino acids. CDR3 nucleotides: TGTGCCAGCAGCTTAGATCGGTCTTATGGCTACACCTTC. Encoded protein: CASSLDRSYGYTF.

CDR3 loop: CASSQLAGDRGPYNEQFF. The CDR3 nucleotides read TGCGCCAGCAGCCAACTGGCCGGGGACAGGGGGCCCTACAATGAGCAGTTCTTC. This rearrangement joins TRBV4-3 to TRBJ2-1, with 12 bases lining up with TRBD1. The CDR3 runs to 18 residues. V lost 2 bases, J lost 2 bases, and 7 bases stayed unmatched. Germline-derived CDR1 and CDR2 are LGHNA and YSLEER.

The chain joins TRBV5-1 to TRBJ2-3, with TRBD2 identical over 9 bases. There are 16 residues in the CDR3. V shed 2 bases, J shed 0 bases, and the junction held 4 bases outside the gene matches. CDR1 is SGHRS and CDR2 is YFSETQ in the germline V gene. As DNA, the CDR3 is TGCGCCAGCAGCTTCGCGGGGGGGACTAGCACAGATACGCAGTATTTT. Its translation is CASSFAGGTSTDTQYF.

V usage is TRBV2 and J usage is TRBJ1-5; D might be TRBD1 (5 bases). Trimming took off 6 bases at V and 6 bases at J, with 18 bases between the two ends. This CDR3 has 15 amino acids. Germline V gives CDR1 SNHLY, CDR2 FYNNEI. The CDR3 DNA is TGTGCCAGCAGCGGACCGGGACTCAGGGTTCAGCCCCAGCATTTT. Its protein product is CASSGPGLRVQPQHF.

The V call is TRBV7-8, the J call TRBJ1-3, with 8 nucleotides matching TRBD1. The CDR3 length is 17 residues. V shed 2 bases, J shed 0 bases, and the junction held 6 bases outside the gene matches. Germline CDR1 is SGHVS and CDR2 is FQNEAQ. Here the CDR3 DNA reads TGTGCCAGCAGCTTAACCAACACAGGGGGCTCTGGAAACACCATATATTTT. This translates into CASSLTNTGGSGNTIYF. Combining the CDR3 with reference TRBV7-8 and TRBJ1-3 gives the whole variable domain GAGVSQSPRYKVAKRGQDVALRCDPISGHVSLFWYQQALGQGPEFLTYFQNEAQLDKSGLPSDRFFAERPEGSVSTLKIQRTQQEDSAVYLCASSLTNTGGSGNTIYFGEGSWLTVV.

The table lists this clone with a few counts. V and J are TRBV19 and TRBJ1-1, with a weak D call TRBD1 (5 bases). The CDR3 contains 14 residues. Germline V CDR1 and CDR2: LNHDA, SQIVND (reference sequence). Deletions cut 4 bases from V and 4 bases from J, with 13 bases between. The CDR3 here is CASSKTRVGTEAFF. The CDR3 DNA reads as TGTGCCAGTAGTAAGACCAGGGTGGGCACTGAAGCTTTCTTT.

This clone showed up just a few times. The chain uses TRBV29-1 and TRBJ1-5, with a weak D call TRBD1 (5 bases). V gave up 4 bases and J gave up 9 bases, with 10 bases separating them. The CDR3 extends over 11 amino acids. Germline loops: CDR1 SQVTM, CDR2 ANQGSEA. DNA for the CDR3: TGCAGCGTTGGCACCACAGGGCCCCAGCATTTT. This codes for CSVGTTGPQHF. Full variable domain (rest looked up from reference TRBV29-1 and TRBJ1-5): SAVISQKPSRDICQRGTSLTIQCQVDSQVTMMFWYRQQPGQSLTLIATANQGSEATYESGFVIDKFPISRPNLTFSTLTVSNMSPEDSSIYLCSVGTTGPQHFGDGTRLSIL.

The chain recombines TRBV9 with TRBJ1-2; D gene ambiguous. Between the trimmed V and J ends, which lost 0 bases and 8 bases, there was a span of 11 bases. CDR1 SGDLS and CDR2 YYNGEE come from the germline V gene. This CDR3 region has 13 residues. The CDR3: CASSVGASAGYTF. CDR3 nucleotides: TGTGCCAGCAGCGTAGGGGCATCTGCCGGCTACACCTTC.

This clone has only a few counts. The rearrangement joins TRBV10-3 to TRBJ2-1; possibly TRBD2 for D (6 bases). V was trimmed by 8 bases and J by 2 bases, leaving 10 bases between them. The CDR3 runs 13 residues. Germline loops: CDR1 ENHRY, CDR2 SYGVKD. The CDR3 protein is CAIRDFTYNEQFF. CDR3 nucleotides: TGTGCCATCCGGGACTTCACCTACAATGAGCAGTTCTTC.

The table lists this clone with a few counts. The chain couples TRBV30 to TRBJ1-3, with 7 bases lining up with TRBD1. From germline, CDR1 is GTSNPN and CDR2 SVGIG (reference sequence). The trim removed 4 bases at V and 1 base at J, leaving 4 bases unmatched. The CDR3 loop spans 14 amino acids. The DNA of the CDR3 is TGTGCCTGGAATAGGGGGCTATCTGGAAACACCATATATTTT. Its protein product is CAWNRGLSGNTIYF. The full variable domain, its missing parts supplied by reference TRBV30 and TRBJ1-3, is SQTIHQWPATLVQPVGSPLSLECTVEGTSNPNLYWYRQAAGRGLQLLFYSVGIGQISSEVPQNLSASRPQDRQFILSSKKLLLSDSGFYLCAWNRGLSGNTIYFGEGSWLTVV.

The chain recombines TRBV30 with TRBJ1-4; possibly TRBD1 for D (5 bases). This CDR3 has 16 amino acids. V was clipped by 0 bases and J by 1 base, with 12 bases between them. Germline V gene data show CDR1 as GTSNPN and CDR2 as SVGIG (reference sequence). CDR3 coding DNA: TGTGCCTGGAGTGTGGTCAGGGTGGGAACTAATGAAAAACTGTTTTTT. This codes for CAWSVVRVGTNEKLFF. The variable domain in full, completed from reference TRBV30 and TRBJ1-4, reads SQTIHQWPATLVQPVGSPLSLECTVEGTSNPNLYWYRQAAGRGLQLLFYSVGIGQISSEVPQNLSASRPQDRQFILSSKKLLLSDSGFYLCAWSVVRVGTNEKLFFGSGTQLSVL.

Worth noting for this clone: The CDR3 does not end in the conserved phenylalanine or tryptophan, so this is likely a read error. The J gene is TRBJ1-1, the V gene TRBV19, with D tentatively TRBD1 (6 bases). This CDR3 is built from 14 residues. V lost 7 bases and J 0 bases, leaving 12 bases between the germline ends. Germline V CDR1 and CDR2: LNHDA, SQIVND (reference sequence). The CDR3, as DNA: TGTGCCAGTAATCAGGGGTTTATGAACACTGAAGCTTTCCTT. Translated: CASNQGFMNTEAFL.

The chain has TRBV2 and TRBJ2-5; the D is unclear. CDR1 SNHLY and CDR2 FYNNEI come from the germline V gene. This CDR3 is 11 amino acids long. Trimming removed 7 bases at V and 5 bases at J, with 8 bases between. In DNA, the CDR3 is TGTGCCAGCAACAGAGACGAGACCCAGTACTTC. Its translation is CASNRDETQYF.

The gene calls are TRBV6-5 and TRBJ2-7, with 8 bases identical to TRBD1. The J segment lost 7 bases and the V segment lost 1 base, leaving 3 bases of the junction unmatched. The CDR3 is made up of 13 amino acids. The germline CDR1 and CDR2 sequences are MNHEY and SVGAGI. The CDR3 reads CASSYFGQGEQYF. CDR3 nucleotide sequence: TGTGCCAGCAGTTACTTCGGACAGGGTGAGCAGTACTTC.

The chain employs TRBV5-1 and TRBJ2-1, with 7 nucleotides matching TRBD2. The germline gives CDR1 SGHRS, CDR2 YFSETQ. The length of the CDR3 is 13 residues. V shed 0 bases, J shed 10 bases, and the junction held 4 bases outside the gene matches. CDR3 region: CASSLVGGEEQFF. For the CDR3, the DNA is TGCGCCAGCAGCTTGGTTGGGGGGGAAGAGCAGTTCTTC.

The chain combines TRBV10-3 with TRBJ1-2; 8 bases match TRBD1. The CDR3 runs 15 residues. Germline V gene sequence: CDR1 ENHRY, CDR2 SYGVKD. Trimming removed 0 bases from V and 6 bases from J; junction bases left unmatched: 6. CDR3 bases: TGTGCCATCAGTGAGTCCGGGGACAGGCTGGATGGCTACACCTTC. It specifies CAISESGDRLDGYTF.

The chain is built from TRBV6-5 and TRBJ1-4; TRBD1 matches 7 bases. Germline CDR1 reads MNHEY; CDR2 reads SVGAGI. This CDR3 has 14 amino acids. Trimming removed 6 bases from V and 7 bases from J; junction bases left unmatched: 8. For the CDR3, the DNA is TGTGCCAGCAGACAACAGGGGCGGGGTGAAAAACTGTTTTTT. This translates into CASRQQGRGEKLFF.

This clone occurred once. At one of its ends the junction is not consistent with the germline gene, which may arise from a read error. The chain employs TRBV18 and TRBJ2-7; 7 nucleotides agree with TRBD2. This CDR3 has 15 residues. Germline V gene data show CDR1 as KGHSH and CDR2 as LQKENI. The CDR3 is CASSPGGGPSHEQYF. CDR3 DNA sequence: TGTGCCAGCTCACCGGGGGGAGGGCCCTCCCACGAGCAGTACTTC.

The chain uses TRBV7-3 and TRBJ2-3; the match to TRBD2 covers 8 bases. The trim removed 1 base at V and 5 bases at J, leaving 11 bases unmatched. Looked up from germline, CDR1 is SGHTA and CDR2 is FQGTGA. The length of the CDR3 is 17 residues. CDR3 bases: TGTGCCAGCAGCTTAAAGGGTTCGGGGGGGGCCGGAGATACGCAGTATTTT. Amino acids: CASSLKGSGGAGDTQYF.

The chain is built from TRBV28 and TRBJ2-3; no firm D call. The CDR3 runs 12 residues. CDR1 is MDHEN, CDR2 SYDVKM, per germline. V lost 8 bases and J lost 4, with 10 bases in between. As DNA, the CDR3 is TGTGCCAGCCAGCGATCGGCAGATACGCAGTATTTT. It encodes CASQRSADTQYF.

V gene TRBV6-6 combines with J gene TRBJ1-1; 8 bases line up with TRBD1. Germline loops: CDR1 MNHNY, CDR2 SVGAGI (reference sequence). Trimming cost V 6 bases and J 4 bases; bases outside gene matches: 10. The CDR3 totals 15 residues. CDR3 sequence: CASRFPGGASTEAFF. CDR3 nucleotide sequence: TGTGCCAGCAGGTTCCCAGGGGGCGCGAGCACTGAAGCTTTCTTT.

This clone was picked up one time. The chain links TRBV7-3 to TRBJ2-2; D is uncertain. Per germline, CDR1 SGHTA and CDR2 FQGTGA. Trimming took 2 bases from V and 3 from J, leaving 10 bases between them. The CDR3 is 15 amino acids. CDR3 amino acids: CASSLRGQDTGELFF. DNA for the CDR3: TGTGCCAGCAGCTTACGTGGTCAGGACACCGGGGAGCTGTTTTTT.

Only a few counts were recorded for this clone. V and J are TRBV5-1 and TRBJ1-1; TRBD1 might be the D (6 bases). CDR3 length: 15 residues. V shed 0 bases and J shed 4 bases, with 13 bases lying between them. The germline V gene encodes CDR1 SGHRS and CDR2 YFSETQ. The CDR3 DNA reads as TGCGCCAGCAGCTTGGCAGAGGGGGGGAGCACTGAAGCTTTCTTT. It yields the protein CASSLAEGGSTEAFF.

V gene TRBV4-3 combines with J gene TRBJ2-2; no firm D call. The V gene's germline CDR1 is LGHNA and CDR2 YSLEER. This CDR3 is 14 amino acids long. Trimming stripped 6 bases from V and 3 bases from J, with 11 bases between. The CDR3 spells CASRRDTYTGELFF. The CDR3, as DNA: TGCGCCAGCAGGCGAGACACATACACCGGGGAGCTGTTTTTT.